The rows below give T cell receptor beta chains drawn from one sample of a study of cytotoxic CD8 clonotypes in ibrutinib-treated CLL. Produced via immunoSEQ multiplex PCR; TCRdb's table is partial and in-frame only. The sample includes approximately 150,000 clones, approximately 80% seen only once; the top ten take 4.6%. The sequences come from PBMCs, collected after 24 months of ibrutinib treatment. These receptor sequences come from a human donor with chronic lymphocytic leukemia. CDR3s leave out the opening cysteine and the closing phenylalanine or tryptophan. The D gene is left open where the match is weak. Some rows mark clone size as missing; the rest say once, few, many or name a class of expanded clone.

>.|TRBD1|TRBV5-1
ASSSTPPTGGDSPLH
>.|TRBD1|TRBV7-2
ASSRGQHPQETQY
>.|TRBD2|TRBV6-6
ASSYSKAGGGNEQF
>once|.|TRBV6-5
ASSYGRVKEGYT
>.|.|TRBV9
ASSAASGPVGTEAF
>.|.|TRBV11-1
ASSSAWTDTNTEAF
>.|.|TRBV5-1
ASSLGAGVNTGELF
>.|.|TRBV6-1
ASSEKAAGNTQY
>.|.|TRBV4-2
ASSKLDSNQPQH
>few|.|TRBV19
ASRPHNGWGAF
>.|.|TRBV29-1
SVEGYGNTEAF